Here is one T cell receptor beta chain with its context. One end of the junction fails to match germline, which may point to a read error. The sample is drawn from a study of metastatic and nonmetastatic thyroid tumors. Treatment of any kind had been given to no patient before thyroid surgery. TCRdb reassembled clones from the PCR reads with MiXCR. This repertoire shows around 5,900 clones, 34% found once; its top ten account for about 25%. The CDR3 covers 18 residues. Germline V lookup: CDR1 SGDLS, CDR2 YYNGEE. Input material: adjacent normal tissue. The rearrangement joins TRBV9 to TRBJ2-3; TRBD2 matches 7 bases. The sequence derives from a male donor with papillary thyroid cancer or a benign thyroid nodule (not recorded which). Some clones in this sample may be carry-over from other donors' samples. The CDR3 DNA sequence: TGTTCCAGCAGCGCCCCAGCTAGCGGCGGTACTAGCACAGATACGCAGTATTTT. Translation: CSSSAPASGGTSTDTQYF. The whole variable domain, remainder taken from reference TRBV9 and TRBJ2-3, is DSGVTQTPKHLITATGQRVTLRCSPRSGDLSVYWYQQSLDQGLQFLIQYYNGEERAKGNILERFSAQQFPDLHSELNLSSLELGDSALYFCSSSAPASGGTSTDTQYFGPGTRLTVL.